These 10 T cell receptor beta chains were sequenced from one sample in a study of identical twins. TCRdb passed the 5' RACE reads through MiXCR, listing each CDR3 protein once. This sample has some 500,000 distinct CDR3 sequences, with 22% found just once. These data were also filed under a second study, of T cells expressing NK-cell markers.

Sequencing used CD4+ T cells sorted from blood. These receptors were taken from a woman under 30 in good health.

A few counts support this clonotype. The chain links TRBV18 to TRBJ1-2; D is undetermined. V was clipped by 0 bases and J by 4 bases, with 18 bases between them. CDR1 and CDR2 (germline): KGHSH, LQKENI. The CDR3 is 17 residues long. The CDR3 nucleotides read TGTGCCAGCTCACCACCCGGCGGGTCAAGGGTGACCTATGGCTACACCTTC. As protein: CASSPPGGSRVTYGYTF. Full variable domain (remainder filled in from reference TRBV18 and TRBJ1-2): NAGVMQNPRHLVRRRGQEARLRCSPMKGHSHVYWYRQLPEEGLKFMVYLQKENIIDESGMPKERFSAEFPKEGPSILRIQQVVRGDSAAYFCASSPPGGSRVTYGYTFGSGTRLTVV.

The V gene is TRBV10-2, the J gene TRBJ2-3; possibly TRBD2 for D (7 bases). V lost 2 bases and J 2 bases, leaving 11 bases between the germline ends. Germline V CDR1 and CDR2: WSHSY, SAAADI. CDR3 length equals 15 residues. CDR3 protein: CASSERGAITDTQYF. CDR3 nucleotides: TGCGCCAGCAGTGAGCGGGGGGCGATCACAGATACGCAGTATTTT.

The chain recombines TRBV29-1 with TRBJ1-1; possibly TRBD1 for D (6 bases). V was trimmed by 7 bases and J by 4 bases, leaving 16 bases between them. Germline CDR1 and CDR2: SQVTM and ANQGSEA. The CDR3 has 13 amino acids. The CDR3 sequence: CSGLQGSGTEAFF. In DNA, the CDR3 is TGCAGCGGGCTACAGGGTTCCGGCACTGAAGCTTTCTTT. The full variable domain, its missing parts supplied by reference TRBV29-1 and TRBJ1-1, is SAVISQKPSRDICQRGTSLTIQCQVDSQVTMMFWYRQQPGQSLTLIATANQGSEATYESGFVIDKFPISRPNLTFSTLTVSNMSPEDSSIYLCSGLQGSGTEAFFGQGTRLTVV.

This clonotype was seen more than once but under ten times. The chain is built from TRBV27 and TRBJ2-3; D remains ambiguous. Germline loops: CDR1 MNHEY, CDR2 SMNVEV (reference sequence). The CDR3 length is 15 residues. The V end was cut by 4 bases, the J end by 4 bases, with 15 bases between. The DNA of the CDR3 is TGTGCCAGCAGTTCTCGTGAGCTGGAGCCAGATACGCAGTATTTT. This gives the protein CASSSRELEPDTQYF.

This rearrangement joins TRBV25-1 to TRBJ2-7; D not resolved. Trimming pared 2 bases from V and 5 bases from J, leaving 13 bases between. CDR3 length equals 14 residues. Germline V gene data show CDR1 as MGHDK and CDR2 as SYGVNS. CDR3 region: CASSEPNPPDEQYF. DNA for the CDR3: TGTGCCAGCAGTGAACCTAACCCCCCTGACGAGCAGTACTTC.

The V call is TRBV7-2, the J call TRBJ2-5; 7 bases are a match to TRBD2. V trimming: 1 base; J trimming: 10 bases; junction bases outside the gene matches: 3. The germline V gene has CDR1 SGHTA and CDR2 FQGNSA. The CDR3 extends over 12 amino acids. CDR3 DNA sequence: TGTGCCAGCAGCTTAGGGGGGAGGGACCAGTACTTC. Its protein is CASSLGGRDQYF.

This clonotype showed up many times. The chain employs TRBV20-1 and TRBJ2-5; TRBD2 aligns across 8 bases. The CDR3 extends over 15 amino acids. Germline values: CDR1 DFQATT, CDR2 SNEGSKA (reference sequence). V shed 6 bases, J shed 2 bases, and the junction held 11 bases outside the gene matches. The DNA of the CDR3 is TGCAGTGCCCAGAGGGTAGCGGGGCCACAAGAGACCCAGTACTTC. It specifies CSAQRVAGPQETQYF.

A remark on this clonotype: At one of its ends the junction is not consistent with the germline gene, which may arise from a read error. The chain links TRBV20-1 to TRBJ1-4, with D uncertain. The CDR3 is 13 amino acids. Germline V gene sequence: CDR1 DFQATT, CDR2 SNEGSKA (reference sequence). In nucleotides, the CDR3 is TGCAGTGCGAGAGACGGGCCCATGGAAAAACTGTTTTTT. It yields the protein CSARDGPMEKLFF.

The sample holds many counts of this clonotype. The rearrangement links TRBV9 to TRBJ2-7; D could derive from TRBD1 or TRBD2 (6 bases each). The CDR3 extends over 13 amino acids. V shed 2 bases and J shed 2 bases, with 8 bases lying between them. Germline V gene sequence: CDR1 SGDLS, CDR2 YYNGEE. The CDR3 coding sequence is TGTGCCAGCAGCGTCGGGGGCCCCTACGAGCAGTACTTC. This sequence encodes CASSVGGPYEQYF.

This clonotype was counted many times. This sequence joins TRBV12-3 or TRBV12-4 and TRBJ2-3; 8 bases fit TRBD1. V shed 4 bases and J 6 bases; nucleotides not matched to a gene: 6. There are 14 residues in the CDR3. The CDR3 sequence is CASSSGQGRDTQYF. CDR3 nucleotides: TGTGCCAGCAGTTCCGGACAGGGACGGGATACGCAGTATTTT.